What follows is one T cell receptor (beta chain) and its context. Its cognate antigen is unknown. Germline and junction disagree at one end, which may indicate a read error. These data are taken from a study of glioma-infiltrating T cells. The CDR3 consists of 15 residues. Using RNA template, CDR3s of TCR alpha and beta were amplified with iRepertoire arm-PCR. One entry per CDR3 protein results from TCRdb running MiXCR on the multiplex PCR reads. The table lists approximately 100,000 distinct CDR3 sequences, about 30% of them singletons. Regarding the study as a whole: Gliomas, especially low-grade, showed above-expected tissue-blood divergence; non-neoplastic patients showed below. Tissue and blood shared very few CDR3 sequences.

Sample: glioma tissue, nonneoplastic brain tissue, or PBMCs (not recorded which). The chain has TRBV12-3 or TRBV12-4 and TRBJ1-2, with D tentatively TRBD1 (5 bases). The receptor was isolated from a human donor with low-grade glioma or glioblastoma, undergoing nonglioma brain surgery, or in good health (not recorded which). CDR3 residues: CASSLGPRLDYGYTF. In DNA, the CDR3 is TGTGCAAGCAGTTTGGGACCGCGGTTGGACTATGGCTACACCTTC.